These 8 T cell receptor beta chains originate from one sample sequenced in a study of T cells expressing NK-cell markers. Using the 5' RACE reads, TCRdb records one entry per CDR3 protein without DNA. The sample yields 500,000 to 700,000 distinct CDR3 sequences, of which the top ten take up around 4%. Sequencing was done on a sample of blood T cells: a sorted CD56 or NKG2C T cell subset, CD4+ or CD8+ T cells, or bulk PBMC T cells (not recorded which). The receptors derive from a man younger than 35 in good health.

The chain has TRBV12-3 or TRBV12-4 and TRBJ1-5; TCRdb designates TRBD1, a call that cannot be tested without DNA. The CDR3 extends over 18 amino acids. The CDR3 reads CASSRESGTGGSNQPQHF.

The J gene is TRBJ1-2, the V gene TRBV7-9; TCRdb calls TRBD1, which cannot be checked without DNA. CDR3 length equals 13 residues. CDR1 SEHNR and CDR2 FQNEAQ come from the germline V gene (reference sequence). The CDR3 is CASSARDRDGYTF.

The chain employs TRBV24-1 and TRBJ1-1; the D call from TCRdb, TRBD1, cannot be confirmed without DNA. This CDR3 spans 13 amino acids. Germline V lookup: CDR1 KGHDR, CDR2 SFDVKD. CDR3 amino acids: CATSGQGSPEAFF.

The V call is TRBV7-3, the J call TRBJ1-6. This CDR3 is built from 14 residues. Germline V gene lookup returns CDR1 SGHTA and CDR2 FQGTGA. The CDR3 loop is CASSLFDSYSPLHF.

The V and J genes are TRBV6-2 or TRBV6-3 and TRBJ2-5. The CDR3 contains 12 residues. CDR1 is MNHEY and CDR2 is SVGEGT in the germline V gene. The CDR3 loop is CASGFVEETQYF.

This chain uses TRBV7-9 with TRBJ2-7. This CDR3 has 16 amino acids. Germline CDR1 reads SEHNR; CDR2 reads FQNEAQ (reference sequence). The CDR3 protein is CASSLGAQTLSYEQYF.

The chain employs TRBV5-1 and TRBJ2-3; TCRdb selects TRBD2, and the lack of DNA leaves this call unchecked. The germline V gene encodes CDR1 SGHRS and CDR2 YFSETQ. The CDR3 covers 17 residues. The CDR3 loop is CASSLAVAGSSADTQYF.

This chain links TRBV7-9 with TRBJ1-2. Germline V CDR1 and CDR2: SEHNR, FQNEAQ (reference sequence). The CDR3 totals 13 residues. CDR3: CASSRDTNHGYTF. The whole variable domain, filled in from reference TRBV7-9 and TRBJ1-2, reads DTGVSQNPRHKITKRGQNVTFRCDPISEHNRLYWYRQTLGQGPEFLTYFQNEAQLEKSRLLSDRFSAERPKGSFSTLEIQRTEQGDSAMYLCASSRDTNHGYTFGSGTRLTVV.